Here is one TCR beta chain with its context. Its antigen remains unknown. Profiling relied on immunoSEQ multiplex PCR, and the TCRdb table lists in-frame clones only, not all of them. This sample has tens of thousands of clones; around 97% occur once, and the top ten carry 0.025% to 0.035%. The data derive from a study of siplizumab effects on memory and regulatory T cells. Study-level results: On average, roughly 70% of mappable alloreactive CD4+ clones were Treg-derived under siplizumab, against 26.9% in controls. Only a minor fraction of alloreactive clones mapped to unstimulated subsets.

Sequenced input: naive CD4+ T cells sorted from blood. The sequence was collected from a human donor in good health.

CDR3 protein: CASSPDSVNTEAFF. The DNA for the CDR3 is TGTGCCAGCAGTCCGGACAGCGTGAACACTGAAGCTTTCTTT. V usage is TRBV2 and J usage is TRBJ1-1; tentative D call: TRBD1 (6 bases). This CDR3 contains 14 residues. Germline loops: CDR1 SNHLY, CDR2 FYNNEI. V lost 5 bases and J 0 bases, leaving 10 bases between the germline ends.